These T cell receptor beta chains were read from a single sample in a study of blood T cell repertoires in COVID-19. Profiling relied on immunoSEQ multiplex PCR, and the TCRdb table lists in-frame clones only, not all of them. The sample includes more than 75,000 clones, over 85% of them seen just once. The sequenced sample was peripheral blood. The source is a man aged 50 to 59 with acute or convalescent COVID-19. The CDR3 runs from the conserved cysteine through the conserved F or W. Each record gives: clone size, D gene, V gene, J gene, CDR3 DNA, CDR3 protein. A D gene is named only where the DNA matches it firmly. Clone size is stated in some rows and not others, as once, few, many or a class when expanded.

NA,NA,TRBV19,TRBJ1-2,TGTGCCAGTAGTATAACGGGCGGGAGAGGAGATGGCTACACCTTC,CASSITGGRGDGYTF
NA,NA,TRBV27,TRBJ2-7,TGTGCCAGCAGTCCCCTTACACTCACGGGGGAGCAGTACTTC,CASSPLTLTGEQYF
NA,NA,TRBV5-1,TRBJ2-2,TGCGCCAGCAGCTTGGCCCTAGACACCGGGGAGCTGTTTTTT,CASSLALDTGELFF
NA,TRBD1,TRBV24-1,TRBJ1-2,TGTGCCACCAGTGACAGGGGGCGCCTAGTTGATGGCTACACCTTC,CATSDRGRLVDGYTF
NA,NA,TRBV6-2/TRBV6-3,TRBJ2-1,TGTGCCAGCAGTCAAGACAGGACGGGTGGCAATGAGCAGTTCTTC,CASSQDRTGGNEQFF
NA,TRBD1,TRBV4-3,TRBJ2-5,TGCGCCAGCAGCCAAGATGTAAGGGACAGCCAAGAGACCCAGTACTTC,CASSQDVRDSQETQYF
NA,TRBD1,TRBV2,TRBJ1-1,TGTGCCAGCAGGCCCGGGACAGCTCGTATCGCTGAAGCTTTCTTT,CASRPGTARIAEAFF
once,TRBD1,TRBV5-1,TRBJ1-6,TGCGCCAGCAGATCCAGGGACAGGGCATATTCACCCCTCCACTTT,CASRSRDRAYSPLHF
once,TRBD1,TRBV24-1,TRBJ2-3,TGTGCCACCAGTGACGGATGGGACAGGGTCGGAGATACGCAGTATTTT,CATSDGWDRVGDTQYF
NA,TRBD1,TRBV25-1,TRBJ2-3,TGTGCCAGCAGTGGACAGGGGGCGCGAGATACGCAGTATTTT,CASSGQGARDTQYF
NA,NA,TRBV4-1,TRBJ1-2,TGCGCCAGCAGCCAAGACGGGGGGCCGAGTAGAAGCTACACCTTC,CASSQDGGPSRSYTF
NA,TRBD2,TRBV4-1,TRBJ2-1,TGCGCCAGCAGCCCCACTAGCGGGGGTAACTACAATGAGCAGTTCTTC,CASSPTSGGNYNEQFF
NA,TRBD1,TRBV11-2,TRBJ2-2,TGTGCCAGCAGCTCATCGCCAGCATGGACAGGAGCGAACACCGGGGAGCTGTTTTTT,CASSSSPAWTGANTGELFF
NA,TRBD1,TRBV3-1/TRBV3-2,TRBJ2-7,TGTGCCAGCAGCGAAATACAGGGGTTCCACGAGCAGTACTTC,CASSEIQGFHEQYF